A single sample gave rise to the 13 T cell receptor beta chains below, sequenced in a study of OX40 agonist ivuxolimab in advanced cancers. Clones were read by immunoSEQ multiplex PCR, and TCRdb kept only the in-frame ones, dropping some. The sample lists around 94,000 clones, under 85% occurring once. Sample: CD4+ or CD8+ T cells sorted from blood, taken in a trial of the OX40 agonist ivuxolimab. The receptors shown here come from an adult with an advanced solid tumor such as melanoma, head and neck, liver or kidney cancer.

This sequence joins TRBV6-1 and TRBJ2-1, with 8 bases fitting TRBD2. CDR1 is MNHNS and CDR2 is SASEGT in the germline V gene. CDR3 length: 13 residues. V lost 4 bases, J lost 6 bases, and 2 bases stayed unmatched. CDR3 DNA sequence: TGTGCCAGCAGTGGGGGACTAGTCAATGAGCAGTTCTTC. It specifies CASSGGLVNEQFF.

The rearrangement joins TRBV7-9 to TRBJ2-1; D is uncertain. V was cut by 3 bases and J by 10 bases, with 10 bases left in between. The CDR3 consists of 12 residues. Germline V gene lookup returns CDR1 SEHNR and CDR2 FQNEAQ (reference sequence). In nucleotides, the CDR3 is TGTGCCAGCAGCTTTGCCTCGAGGGAGCAGTTCTTC. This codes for CASSFASREQFF.

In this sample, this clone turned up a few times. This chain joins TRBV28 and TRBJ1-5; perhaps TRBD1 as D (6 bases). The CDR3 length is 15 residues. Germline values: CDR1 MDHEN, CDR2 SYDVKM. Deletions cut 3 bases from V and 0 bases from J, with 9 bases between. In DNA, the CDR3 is TGTGCCAGCAGTTTCCCCAGGGGTAGCAATCAGCCCCAGCATTTT. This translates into CASSFPRGSNQPQHF.

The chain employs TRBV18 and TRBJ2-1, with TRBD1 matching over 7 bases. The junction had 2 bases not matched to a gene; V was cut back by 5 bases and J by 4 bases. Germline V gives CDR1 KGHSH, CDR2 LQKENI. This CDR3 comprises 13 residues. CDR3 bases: TGTGCCAGCTCAGTGGGACAGTACAATGAGCAGTTCTTC. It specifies CASSVGQYNEQFF.

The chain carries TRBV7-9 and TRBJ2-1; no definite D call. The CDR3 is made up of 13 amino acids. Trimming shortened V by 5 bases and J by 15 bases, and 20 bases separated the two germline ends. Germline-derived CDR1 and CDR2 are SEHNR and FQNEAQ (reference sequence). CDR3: CASSLPSTVTLFF. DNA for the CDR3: TGTGCCAGCAGCCTCCCTTCCACAGTGACATTGTTCTTC.

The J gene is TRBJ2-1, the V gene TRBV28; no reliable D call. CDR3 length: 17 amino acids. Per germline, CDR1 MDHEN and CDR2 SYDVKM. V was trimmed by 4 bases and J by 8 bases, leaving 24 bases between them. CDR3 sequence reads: CASSSRRRRAPLHEQFF. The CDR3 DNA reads TGTGCCAGCAGTTCCCGGCGGAGACGGGCCCCATTGCATGAGCAGTTCTTC.

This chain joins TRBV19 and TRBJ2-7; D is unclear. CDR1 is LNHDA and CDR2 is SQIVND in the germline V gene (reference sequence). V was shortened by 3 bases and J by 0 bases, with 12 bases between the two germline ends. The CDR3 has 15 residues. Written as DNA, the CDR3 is TGTGCCAGTAGTATGGGCCTCCTAAGCTCCTACGAGCAGTACTTC. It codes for CASSMGLLSSYEQYF.

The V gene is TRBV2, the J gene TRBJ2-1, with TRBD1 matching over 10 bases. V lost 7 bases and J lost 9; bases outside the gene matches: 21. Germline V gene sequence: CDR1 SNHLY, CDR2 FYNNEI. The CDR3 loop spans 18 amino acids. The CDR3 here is CASKRDRGGLGATGEQFF. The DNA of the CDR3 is TGTGCCAGCAAGCGGGACAGGGGAGGACTGGGCGCTACAGGTGAGCAGTTCTTC.

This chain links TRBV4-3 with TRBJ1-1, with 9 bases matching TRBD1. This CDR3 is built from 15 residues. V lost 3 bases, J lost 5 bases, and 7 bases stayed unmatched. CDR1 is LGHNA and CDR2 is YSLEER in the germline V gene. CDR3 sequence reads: CASSQGTGRGTEAFF. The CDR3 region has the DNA TGCGCCAGCAGCCAGGGGACAGGGAGGGGGACTGAAGCTTTCTTT.

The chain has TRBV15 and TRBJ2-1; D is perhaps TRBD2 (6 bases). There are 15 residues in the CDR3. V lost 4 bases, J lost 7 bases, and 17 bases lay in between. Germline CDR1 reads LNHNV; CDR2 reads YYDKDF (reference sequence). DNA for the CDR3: TGTGCCACCAGCAAAGAGGACGGGAGTTTGAATGAGCAGTTCTTC. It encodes CATSKEDGSLNEQFF. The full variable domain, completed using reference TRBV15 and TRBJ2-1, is DAMVIQNPRYQVTQFGKPVTLSCSQTLNHNVMYWYQQKSSQAPKLLFHYYDKDFNNEADTPDNFQSRRPNTSFCFLDIRSPGLGDTAMYLCATSKEDGSLNEQFFGPGTRLTVL.

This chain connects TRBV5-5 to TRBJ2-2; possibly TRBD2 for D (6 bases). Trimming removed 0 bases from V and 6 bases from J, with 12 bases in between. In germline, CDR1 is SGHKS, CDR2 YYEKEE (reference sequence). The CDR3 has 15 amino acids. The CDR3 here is CASSLGAGTAGELFF. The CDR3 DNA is TGTGCCAGCAGCTTGGGGGCGGGGACGGCCGGGGAGCTGTTTTTT.

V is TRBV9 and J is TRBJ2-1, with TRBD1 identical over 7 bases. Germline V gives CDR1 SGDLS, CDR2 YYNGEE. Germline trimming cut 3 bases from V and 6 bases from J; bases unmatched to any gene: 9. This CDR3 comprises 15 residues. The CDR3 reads CASSAPGTVTNEQFF. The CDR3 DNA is TGTGCCAGCAGCGCCCCCGGGACAGTCACCAATGAGCAGTTCTTC.

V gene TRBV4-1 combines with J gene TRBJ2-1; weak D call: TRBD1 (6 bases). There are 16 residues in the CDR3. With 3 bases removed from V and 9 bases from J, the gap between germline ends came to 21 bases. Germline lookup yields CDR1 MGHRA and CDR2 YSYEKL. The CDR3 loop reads CASSHRTPLQGPEQFF. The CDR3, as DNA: TGCGCCAGCAGCCACCGAACGCCTCTACAGGGCCCTGAGCAGTTCTTC.